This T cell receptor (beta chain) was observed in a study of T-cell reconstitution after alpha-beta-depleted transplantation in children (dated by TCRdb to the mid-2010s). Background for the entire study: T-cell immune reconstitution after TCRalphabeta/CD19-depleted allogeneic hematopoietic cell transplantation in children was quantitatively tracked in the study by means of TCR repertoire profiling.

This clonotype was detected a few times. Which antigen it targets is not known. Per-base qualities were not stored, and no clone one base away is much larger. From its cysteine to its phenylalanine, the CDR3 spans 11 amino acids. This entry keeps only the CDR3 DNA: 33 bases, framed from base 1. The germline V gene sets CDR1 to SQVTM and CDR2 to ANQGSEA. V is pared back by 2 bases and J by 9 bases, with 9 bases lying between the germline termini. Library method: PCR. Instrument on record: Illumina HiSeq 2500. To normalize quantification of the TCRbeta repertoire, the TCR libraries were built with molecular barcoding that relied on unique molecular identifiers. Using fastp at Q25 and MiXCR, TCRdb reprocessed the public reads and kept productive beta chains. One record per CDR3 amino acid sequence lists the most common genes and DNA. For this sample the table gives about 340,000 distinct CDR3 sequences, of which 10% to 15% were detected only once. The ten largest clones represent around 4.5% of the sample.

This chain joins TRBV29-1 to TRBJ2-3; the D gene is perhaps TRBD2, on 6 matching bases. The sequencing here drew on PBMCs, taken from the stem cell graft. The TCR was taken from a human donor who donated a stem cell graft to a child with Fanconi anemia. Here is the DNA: TGCAGCGTTGAACGGGACTCAACGCAGTATTTT. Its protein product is CSVERDSTQYF.